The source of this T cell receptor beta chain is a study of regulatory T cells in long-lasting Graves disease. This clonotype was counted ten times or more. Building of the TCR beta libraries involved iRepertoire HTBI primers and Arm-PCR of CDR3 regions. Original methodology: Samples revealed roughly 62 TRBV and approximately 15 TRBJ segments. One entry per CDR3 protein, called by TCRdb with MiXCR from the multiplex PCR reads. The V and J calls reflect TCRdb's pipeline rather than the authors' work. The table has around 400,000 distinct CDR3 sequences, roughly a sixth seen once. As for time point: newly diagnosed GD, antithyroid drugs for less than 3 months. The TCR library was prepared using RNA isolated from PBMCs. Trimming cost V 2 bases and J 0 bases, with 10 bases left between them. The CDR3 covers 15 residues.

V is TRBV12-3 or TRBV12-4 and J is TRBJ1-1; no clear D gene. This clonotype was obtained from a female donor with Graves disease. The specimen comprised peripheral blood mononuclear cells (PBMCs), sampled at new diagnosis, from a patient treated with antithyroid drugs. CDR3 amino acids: CASSLSTILNTEAFF. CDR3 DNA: TGTGCCAGCAGTTTATCTACCATTCTGAACACTGAAGCTTTCTTT.